This TCR beta chain came from a study of shared clonotypes between healthy human individuals. Regarding the study as a whole: Only blood was sampled; tissue repertoires likely differ.

Naive CD8 populations comprised CD45RO-negative cells positively selected for CCR7, excluding terminally differentiated effector memory CD45RA+ cells. Donors comprised only Caucasian adults living in Nashville, Tennessee. This clone was counted between two and nine times. The antigen is not known. V was pared by 1 base and J by 5 bases, with 1 base between. The CDR3 extends over 11 amino acids. The germline gives CDR1 SGHDT, CDR2 YYEEEE. Some clones are missing from TCRdb's copy, which holds only in-frame ones; the method was immunoSEQ multiplex PCR. Of just over 2,000,000 clones in the sample, just under 95% were seen once.

The chain carries TRBV5-6 and TRBJ1-5; D is ambiguous. Sample: naive CD8+ T cells sorted from blood. The sequence was collected from a man aged 18-30 years in good health. DNA for the CDR3: TGTGCCAGCAGCTTGTATCAGCCCCAGCATTTT. Its protein is CASSLYQPQHF.